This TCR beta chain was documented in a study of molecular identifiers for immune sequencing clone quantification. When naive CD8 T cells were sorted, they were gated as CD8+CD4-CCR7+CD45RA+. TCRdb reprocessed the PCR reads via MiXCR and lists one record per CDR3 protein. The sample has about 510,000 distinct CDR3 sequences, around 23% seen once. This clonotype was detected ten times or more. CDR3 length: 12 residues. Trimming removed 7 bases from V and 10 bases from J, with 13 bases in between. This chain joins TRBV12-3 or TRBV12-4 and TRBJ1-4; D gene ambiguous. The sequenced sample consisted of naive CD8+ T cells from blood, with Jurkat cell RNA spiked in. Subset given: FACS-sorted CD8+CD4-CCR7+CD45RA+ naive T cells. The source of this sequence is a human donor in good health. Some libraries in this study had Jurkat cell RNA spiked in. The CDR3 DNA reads TGTGCCAGCATGAACGCGGACGGAAAACTGTTTTTT. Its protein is CASMNADGKLFF.